The sequence of this T cell receptor beta chain was determined in a study of blood T cells in healthy people across ages. The CDR3 sequence is 17 residues long. V shed 2 bases, J shed 5 bases, and the junction held 8 bases outside the gene matches. The germline CDR1 and CDR2 sequences are SGDLS and YYNGEE. Next came a second PCR, run for about 7 to 12 cycles, which used a sample-barcoded 5' primer along with a J-beta primer mix. TCRdb passed the 5' RACE reads through MiXCR, listing each CDR3 protein once. Of 790,000 or so distinct CDR3 sequences listed, 56% are singletons. Sequencing was carried out using blood. The chain recombines TRBV9 with TRBJ2-6, with 9 bases identical to TRBD1. The sequence was collected from a man aged 35 to 55 in good health. This chain's CDR3 is CASSVETTGGWANVLTF. The DNA for the CDR3 is TGTGCCAGCAGCGTTGAAACAACAGGGGGCTGGGCCAACGTCCTGACTTTC.